The present T cell receptor beta chain was sequenced within a study of beta chain features in type 1 diabetes. Trimming took 6 bases from V and 5 from J, leaving 13 bases between them. Per the germline V gene, CDR1 is MNHNS and CDR2 is SASEGT. The CDR3 spans 13 residues. All of the isolated RNA was reverse transcribed, so expressed TCRB transcripts were sequenced. Method: immunoSEQ multiplex PCR; TCRdb's copy keeps in-frame clones and lacks some. Of some 100,000 clones in the sample, about two fifths are singletons; the top ten hold approximately 0.065%. The V gene is TRBV6-1, the J gene TRBJ2-5, with D possibly TRBD2 on 6 matching bases. Source material: stem cell memory CD4+ T cells from blood. The receptor was derived from a woman between 18 and 29 years old in good health. CDR3 in amino acids: CASSQEGFETQYF. The DNA for the CDR3 is TGTGCCAGCAGCCAGGAGGGTTTTGAGACCCAGTACTTC.